The TCR beta chain under discussion was sequenced for a study of cytomegalovirus exposure and HLA in healthy donors. Notes on this clone: What it binds is unknown.

V lost 0 bases, J lost 5 bases, and 11 bases lay in between. This CDR3 spans 15 amino acids. Germline V CDR1 and CDR2: SGHRS, YFSETQ. The PCR ran on 60 Vbeta and 13 Jbeta primers. Method: immunoSEQ multiplex PCR; TCRdb's copy keeps in-frame clones and lacks some. The sample has about 90,000 clones; about 72% are singletons. Findings and limits, study-wide: The study recorded 150 to 200 TCR beta chains that were cytomegalovirus-associated. Certain sequence variants were highly shared and formed a cluster, and this cluster was likely a sequencing artifact. In a later analysis, TCR beta V- and J-gene trimming showed a link to a missense DCLRE1C variant.

V usage is TRBV5-1 and J usage is TRBJ2-2; a possible D gene is TRBD1 (6 bases). The receptor's source is an older woman in good health and CMV-seropositive. The sample consisted of PBMCs. The CDR3 sequence: CASSLGAGDTGELFF. As DNA, the CDR3 is TGCGCCAGCAGCTTGGGTGCAGGGGATACCGGGGAGCTGTTTTTT.